The clone carrying this T cell receptor beta chain was seen a few times. The antigen is not known. Relative to the germline gene, one junction end is altered; a read error may explain this. Assembly of TCR beta libraries relied on iRepertoire HTBI primers together with Arm-PCR of CDR3 regions. From the multiplex PCR reads, TCRdb called clonotypes with MiXCR, one entry per CDR3 protein. The profile covers roughly 610,000 distinct CDR3 sequences, with roughly 15% appearing a single time and roughly 18% taken by the ten largest. The entry originates in a study of regulatory T cells in long-lasting Graves disease. There are 13 residues in the CDR3. CDR1 and CDR2 (germline): MDHEN, SYDVKM. The sample's time point: newly diagnosed GD, antithyroid drugs for less than 3 months. Extracted PBMC RNA gave rise to the TCR library. Whole-study results and caveats: Newly diagnosed Graves' patients exceeded persistent ones in TCR diversity. Not thyroid tissue but only peripheral blood was studied.

The same specimen was also included in a second study, on T cells in Graves' hyperthyroidism and ophthalmopathy. As that report states: HTBI primers were used for first-round RT-PCR of the TCR CDR3.

The chain uses TRBV28 and TRBJ2-1; a weak D match, TRBD1 (5 bases). The sequences come from peripheral blood mononuclear cells (PBMCs), collected at new diagnosis, from a patient treated with antithyroid drugs. The sequence was obtained from a woman aged 30 to 39 with Graves disease. The CDR3 sequence: CASSLGSWGVSIF. The CDR3 nucleotides are TGTGCCAGCAGTTTAGGTAGTTGGGGCGTATCGATCTTC.